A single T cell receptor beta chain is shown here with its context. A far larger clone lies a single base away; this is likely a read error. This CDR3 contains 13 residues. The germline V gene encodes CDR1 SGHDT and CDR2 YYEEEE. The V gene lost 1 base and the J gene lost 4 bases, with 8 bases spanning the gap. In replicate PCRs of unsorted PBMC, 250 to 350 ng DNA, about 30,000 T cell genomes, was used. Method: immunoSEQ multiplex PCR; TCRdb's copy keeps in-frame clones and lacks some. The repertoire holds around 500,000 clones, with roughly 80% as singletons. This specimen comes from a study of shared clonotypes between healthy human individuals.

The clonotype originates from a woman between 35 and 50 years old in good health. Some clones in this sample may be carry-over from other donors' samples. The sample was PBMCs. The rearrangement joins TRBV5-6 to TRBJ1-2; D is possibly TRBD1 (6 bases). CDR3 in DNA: TGTGCCAGCAGCTTGTACAGGGCCTATGGCTACACCTTC. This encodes CASSLYRAYGYTF.